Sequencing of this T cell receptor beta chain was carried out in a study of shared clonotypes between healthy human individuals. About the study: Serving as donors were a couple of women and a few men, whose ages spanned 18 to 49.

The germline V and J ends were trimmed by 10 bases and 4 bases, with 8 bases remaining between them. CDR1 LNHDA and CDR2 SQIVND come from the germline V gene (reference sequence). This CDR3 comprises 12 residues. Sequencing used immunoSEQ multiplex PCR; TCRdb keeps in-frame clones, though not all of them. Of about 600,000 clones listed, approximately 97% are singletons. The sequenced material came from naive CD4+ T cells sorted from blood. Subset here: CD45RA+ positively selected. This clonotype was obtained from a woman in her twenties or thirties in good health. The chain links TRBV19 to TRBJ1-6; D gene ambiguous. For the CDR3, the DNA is TGTGCCACCAACACTTATAATTCACCCCTCCACTTT. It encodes CATNTYNSPLHF.